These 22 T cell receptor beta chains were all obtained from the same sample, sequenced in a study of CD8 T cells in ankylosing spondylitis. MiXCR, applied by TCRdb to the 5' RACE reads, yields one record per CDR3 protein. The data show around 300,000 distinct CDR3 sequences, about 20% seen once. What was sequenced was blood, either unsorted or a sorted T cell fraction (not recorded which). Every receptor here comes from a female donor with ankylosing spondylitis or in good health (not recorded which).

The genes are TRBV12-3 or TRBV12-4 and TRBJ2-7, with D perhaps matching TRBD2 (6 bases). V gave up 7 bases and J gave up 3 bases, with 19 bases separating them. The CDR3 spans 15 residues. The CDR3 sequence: CASTPGRQLIYEQYF. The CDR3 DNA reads TGTGCCAGCACCCCAGGGAGGCAGTTAATCTACGAGCAGTACTTC.

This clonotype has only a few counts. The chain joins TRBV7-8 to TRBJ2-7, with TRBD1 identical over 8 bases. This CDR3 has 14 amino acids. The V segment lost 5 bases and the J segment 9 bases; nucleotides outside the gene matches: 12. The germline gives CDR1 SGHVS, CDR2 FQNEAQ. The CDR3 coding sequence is TGTGCCAGCAGCCAGACAGGGGACGCGTGGGGGCAGTACTTC. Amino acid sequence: CASSQTGDAWGQYF. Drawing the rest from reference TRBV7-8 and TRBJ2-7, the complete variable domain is GAGVSQSPRYKVAKRGQDVALRCDPISGHVSLFWYQQALGQGPEFLTYFQNEAQLDKSGLPSDRFFAERPEGSVSTLKIQRTQQEDSAVYLCASSQTGDAWGQYFGPGTRLTVT.

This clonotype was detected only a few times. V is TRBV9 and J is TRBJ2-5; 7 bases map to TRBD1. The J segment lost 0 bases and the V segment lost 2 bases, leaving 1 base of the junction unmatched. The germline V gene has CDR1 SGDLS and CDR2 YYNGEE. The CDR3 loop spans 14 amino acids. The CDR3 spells CASSVTGYQETQYF. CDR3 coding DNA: TGTGCCAGCAGCGTGACAGGGTACCAAGAGACCCAGTACTTC.

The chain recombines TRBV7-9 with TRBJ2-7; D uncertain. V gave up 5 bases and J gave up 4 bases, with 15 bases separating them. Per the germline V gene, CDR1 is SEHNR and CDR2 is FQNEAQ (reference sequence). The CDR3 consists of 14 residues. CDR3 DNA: TGTGCCAGCAGCAACCTCCTGTCCCAATACGAGCAGTACTTC. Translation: CASSNLLSQYEQYF.

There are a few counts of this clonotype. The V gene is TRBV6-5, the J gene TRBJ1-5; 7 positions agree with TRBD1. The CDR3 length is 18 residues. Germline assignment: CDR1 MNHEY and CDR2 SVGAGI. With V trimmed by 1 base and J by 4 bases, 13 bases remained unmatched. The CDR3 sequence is CASSYFPFGGQDNQPQHF. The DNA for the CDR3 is TGTGCCAGCAGTTACTTTCCCTTTGGTGGACAGGATAATCAGCCCCAGCATTTT.

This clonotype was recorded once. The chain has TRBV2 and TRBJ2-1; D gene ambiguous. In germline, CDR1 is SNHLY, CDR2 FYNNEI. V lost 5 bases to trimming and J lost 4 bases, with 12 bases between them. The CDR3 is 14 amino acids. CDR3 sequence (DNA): TGTGCCAGCAGTAATCAGAAGTTGTACAATGAGCAGTTCTTC. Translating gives CASSNQKLYNEQFF.

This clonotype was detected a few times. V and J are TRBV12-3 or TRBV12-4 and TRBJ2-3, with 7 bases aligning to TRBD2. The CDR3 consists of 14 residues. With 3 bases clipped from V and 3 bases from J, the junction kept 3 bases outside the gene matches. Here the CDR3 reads CASSFSGGTDTQYF. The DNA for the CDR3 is TGTGCCAGCAGTTTTTCGGGGGGAACAGATACGCAGTATTTT.

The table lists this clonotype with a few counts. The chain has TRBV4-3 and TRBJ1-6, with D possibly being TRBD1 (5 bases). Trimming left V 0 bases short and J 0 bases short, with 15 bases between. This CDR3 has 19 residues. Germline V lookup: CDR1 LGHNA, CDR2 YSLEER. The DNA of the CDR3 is TGCGCCAGCAGCCAAGAAGTGCCGGGACCAATCTCCTATAATTCACCCCTCCACTTT. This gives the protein CASSQEVPGPISYNSPLHF.

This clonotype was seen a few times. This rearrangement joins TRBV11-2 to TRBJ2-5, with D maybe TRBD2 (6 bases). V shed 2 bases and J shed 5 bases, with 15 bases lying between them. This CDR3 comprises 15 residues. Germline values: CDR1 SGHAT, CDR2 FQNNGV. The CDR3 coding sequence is TGTGCCAGCAGCTTACAAAGGGGCGGGATGGAGACCCAGTACTTC. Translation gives CASSLQRGGMETQYF. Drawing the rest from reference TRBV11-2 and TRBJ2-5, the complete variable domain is EAGVAQSPRYKIIEKRQSVAFWCNPISGHATLYWYQQILGQGPKLLIQFQNNGVVDDSQLPKDRFSAERLKGVDSTLKIQPAKLEDSAVYLCASSLQRGGMETQYFGPGTRLLVL.

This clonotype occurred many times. The CDR3 loop reads CASSPSGEFGDTQYF. The CDR3 DNA is TGTGCCAGCAGCCCTAGCGGAGAGTTTGGGGATACGCAGTATTTT. The chain combines TRBV12-3 or TRBV12-4 with TRBJ2-3; 7 bases match TRBD2. The CDR3 is 15 residues long. After removal of 6 bases from V and 6 bases from J, the junction contained 12 bases not matched to a gene.

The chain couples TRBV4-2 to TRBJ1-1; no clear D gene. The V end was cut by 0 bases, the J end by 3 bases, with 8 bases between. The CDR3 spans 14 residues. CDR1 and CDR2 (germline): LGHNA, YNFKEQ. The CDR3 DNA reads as TGTGCCAGCAGCCAAGACCGAAGCTACACTGAAGCTTTCTTT. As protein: CASSQDRSYTEAFF.

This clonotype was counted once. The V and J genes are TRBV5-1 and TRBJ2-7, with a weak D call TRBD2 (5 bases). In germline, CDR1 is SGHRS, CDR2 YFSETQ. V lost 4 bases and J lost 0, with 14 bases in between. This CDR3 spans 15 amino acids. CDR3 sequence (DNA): TGCGCCAGCAGCCACGGACTGGTGAGCTCCTACGAGCAGTACTTC. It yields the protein CASSHGLVSSYEQYF.

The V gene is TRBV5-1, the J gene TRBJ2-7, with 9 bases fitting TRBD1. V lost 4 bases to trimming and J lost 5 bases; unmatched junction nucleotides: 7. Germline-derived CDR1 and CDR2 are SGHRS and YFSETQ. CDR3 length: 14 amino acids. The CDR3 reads CASSRDRGSHEQYF. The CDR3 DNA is TGCGCCAGCAGCCGCGACAGGGGGTCTCACGAGCAGTACTTC.

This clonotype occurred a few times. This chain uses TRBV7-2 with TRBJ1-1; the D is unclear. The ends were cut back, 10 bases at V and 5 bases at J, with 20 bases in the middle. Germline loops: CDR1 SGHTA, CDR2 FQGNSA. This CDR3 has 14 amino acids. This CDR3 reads CATLLGPGRTEAFF. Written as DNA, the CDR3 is TGTGCCACCTTATTAGGCCCGGGGAGGACTGAAGCTTTCTTT.

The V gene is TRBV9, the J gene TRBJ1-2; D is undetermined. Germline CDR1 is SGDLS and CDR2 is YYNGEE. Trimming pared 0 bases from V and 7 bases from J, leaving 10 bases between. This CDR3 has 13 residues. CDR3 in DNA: TGTGCCAGCAGCGTAGGCCCTGACCGTGGCTACACCTTC. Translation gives CASSVGPDRGYTF. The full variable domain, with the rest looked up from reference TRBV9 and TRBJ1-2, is DSGVTQTPKHLITATGQRVTLRCSPRSGDLSVYWYQQSLDQGLQFLIQYYNGEERAKGNILERFSAQQFPDLHSELNLSSLELGDSALYFCASSVGPDRGYTFGSGTRLTVV.

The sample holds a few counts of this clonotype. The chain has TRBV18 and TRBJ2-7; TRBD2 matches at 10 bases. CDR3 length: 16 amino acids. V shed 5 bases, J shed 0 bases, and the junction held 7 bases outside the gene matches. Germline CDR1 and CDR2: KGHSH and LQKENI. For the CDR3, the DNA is TGTGCCAGCTCATACACTAGCGGGGCCCTCTCCTACGAGCAGTACTTC. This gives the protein CASSYTSGALSYEQYF. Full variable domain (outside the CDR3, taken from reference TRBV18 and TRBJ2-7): NAGVMQNPRHLVRRRGQEARLRCSPMKGHSHVYWYRQLPEEGLKFMVYLQKENIIDESGMPKERFSAEFPKEGPSILRIQQVVRGDSAAYFCASSYTSGALSYEQYFGPGTRLTVT.

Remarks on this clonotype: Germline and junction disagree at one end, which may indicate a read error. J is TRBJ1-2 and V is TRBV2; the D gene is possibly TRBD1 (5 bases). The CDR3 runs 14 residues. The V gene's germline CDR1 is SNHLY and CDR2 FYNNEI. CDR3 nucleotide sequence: TGTGCCAGCAGCCCCAGGAGGGTAAGGGACTACGTGGCCTTC. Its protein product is CASSPRRVRDYVAF.

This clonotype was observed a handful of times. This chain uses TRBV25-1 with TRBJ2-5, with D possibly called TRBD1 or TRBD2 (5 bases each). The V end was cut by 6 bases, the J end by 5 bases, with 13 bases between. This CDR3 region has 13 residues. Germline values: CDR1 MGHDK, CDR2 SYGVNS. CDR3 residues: CASRHPGRETQYF. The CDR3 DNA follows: TGTGCCAGCAGACACCCGGGACGCGAGACCCAGTACTTC.

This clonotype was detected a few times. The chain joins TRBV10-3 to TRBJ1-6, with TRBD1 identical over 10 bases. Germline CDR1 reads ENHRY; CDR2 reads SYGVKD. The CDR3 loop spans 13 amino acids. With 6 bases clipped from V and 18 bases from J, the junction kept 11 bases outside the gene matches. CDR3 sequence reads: CAISGSRDRGPHF. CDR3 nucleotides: TGTGCCATCAGCGGCTCACGGGACAGGGGACCCCACTTT.

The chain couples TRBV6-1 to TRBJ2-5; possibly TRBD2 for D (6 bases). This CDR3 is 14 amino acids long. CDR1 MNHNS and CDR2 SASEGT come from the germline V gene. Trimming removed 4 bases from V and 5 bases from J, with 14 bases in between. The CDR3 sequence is CASSALGGSETQYF. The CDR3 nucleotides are TGTGCCAGCAGTGCCTTGGGGGGTTCGGAGACCCAGTACTTC.

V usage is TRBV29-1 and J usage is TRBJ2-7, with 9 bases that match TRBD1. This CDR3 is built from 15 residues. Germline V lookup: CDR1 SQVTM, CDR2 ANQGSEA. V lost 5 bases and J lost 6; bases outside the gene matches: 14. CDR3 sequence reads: CSVTGMKGQGREQYF. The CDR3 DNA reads TGCAGCGTTACCGGAATGAAGGGACAGGGCCGCGAGCAGTACTTC.

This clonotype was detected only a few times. CDR3 coding DNA: TGCGCCAGCAGCCAATGGACAGGGGATGAAAAACTGTTTTTT. It is translated as CASSQWTGDEKLFF. The chain carries TRBV4-3 and TRBJ1-4; 9 bases map to TRBD1. The CDR3 spans 14 residues. Germline lookup yields CDR1 LGHNA and CDR2 YSLEER. After removal of 2 bases from V and 6 bases from J, the junction contained 1 base not matched to a gene.